The 26 T cell receptor beta chains below were found in one sample sequenced in a study of CD8+CD57+ T cells in acquired aplastic anemia. Profiling that covered TCR beta VDJ and CDR3 relied on genomic DNA as its template. TCRdb analysed the reads with MiXCR anew, one entry per CDR3 protein. The sample holds about 180,000 distinct CDR3 sequences, about 44% seen once. By flow cytometry, patients selected for sequencing had shown an expansion of CD8+CD57+ cells. The sample was sorted CD4+, CD8+, or CD8+CD57+ T cells (not recorded which) from PBMCs. The source of these receptors is a human donor with aplastic anemia.

The V and J genes are TRBV15 and TRBJ2-1; D possibly corresponds to TRBD2 (6 bases). CDR1 LNHNV and CDR2 YYDKDF come from the germline V gene (reference sequence). The CDR3 extends over 12 amino acids. Trimming took 3 bases from V and 8 from J, leaving 8 bases between them. The CDR3 is CATSRGGDEQFF. In DNA form, the CDR3 reads TGTGCCACCAGCAGGGGGGGAGATGAGCAGTTCTTC.

In its sample, this clonotype was seen a few times. This CDR3 reads CASGTGRAGTGELFF. CDR3 nucleotide sequence: TGTGCCAGCGGCACCGGAAGGGCCGGGACCGGGGAGCTGTTTTTT. V usage is TRBV7-3 and J usage is TRBJ2-2; no clear D. The V end lost 8 bases, the J end lost 5 bases, and 18 bases lay between the germline ends. The CDR3 sequence is 15 residues long. CDR1 and CDR2 (germline): SGHTA, FQGTGA.

This sequence joins TRBV5-6 and TRBJ1-5; weak D call: TRBD1 (6 bases). The germline V gene encodes CDR1 SGHDT and CDR2 YYEEEE. The CDR3 is 15 residues long. Trimming stripped 4 bases from V and 6 bases from J, with 17 bases between. CDR3 coding DNA: TGTGCCAGCAGCGGCCTTGGGGGGGCAGCTCAGCCCCAGCATTTT. Amino acids: CASSGLGGAAQPQHF. The full variable domain, its missing parts supplied by reference TRBV5-6 and TRBJ1-5, is DAGVTQSPTHLIKTRGQQVTLRCSPKSGHDTVSWYQQALGQGPQFIFQYYEEEERQRGNFPDRFSGHQFPNYSSELNVNALLLGDSALYLCASSGLGGAAQPQHFGDGTRLSIL.

The V and J genes are TRBV20-1 and TRBJ2-3; D perhaps matches TRBD2 (6 bases). Trimming removed 0 bases from V and 5 bases from J, with 6 bases in between. This CDR3 has 12 residues. Germline CDR1 reads DFQATT; CDR2 reads SNEGSKA (reference sequence). The CDR3 coding sequence is TGCAGTGCTAGAGAGGGGGGAGATACGCAGTATTTT. Amino acid sequence: CSAREGGDTQYF.

The rearrangement links TRBV4-3 to TRBJ1-6; D gene unclear. This CDR3 has 15 residues. The V end was cut by 0 bases, the J end by 7 bases, with 10 bases between. Germline assignment: CDR1 LGHNA and CDR2 YSLEER. The CDR3 spells CASSQERASNSPLHF. The DNA for the CDR3 is TGCGCCAGCAGCCAAGAAAGGGCCAGCAATTCACCCCTCCACTTT.

This clonotype was detected ten times or more. The DNA of the CDR3 is TGTGCCAGCAGAGGAAGCGGGACAGGGATTGGACCCCTCCACTTT. Translated, it gives CASRGSGTGIGPLHF. The J gene is TRBJ1-6, the V gene TRBV27; 9 bases align to TRBD1. Germline CDR1 MNHEY, CDR2 SMNVEV (reference sequence). The J segment lost 12 bases and the V segment lost 6 bases, leaving 12 bases of the junction unmatched. This CDR3 region has 15 residues.

The sample holds many counts of this clonotype. This chain links TRBV19 with TRBJ1-1, with 7 bases identical to TRBD1. The CDR3 contains 14 residues. Losses at the gene ends were 5 bases for V and 0 bases for J; bases not matched to a gene: 3. The germline V gene has CDR1 LNHDA and CDR2 SQIVND (reference sequence). CDR3 region: CASSLQGVNTEAFF. The CDR3 DNA follows: TGTGCCAGTAGTCTCCAGGGGGTGAACACTGAAGCTTTCTTT.

This clonotype has only one observation. V is TRBV24-1 and J is TRBJ2-3, with 12 bases matching TRBD1. The germline V gene has CDR1 KGHDR and CDR2 SFDVKD. The trim removed 5 bases at V and 3 bases at J, leaving 2 bases unmatched. The CDR3 loop spans 15 amino acids. For the CDR3, the DNA is TGTGCCACCAGTGGGGACAGGGGGCGAACAGATACGCAGTATTTT. Its protein is CATSGDRGRTDTQYF.

CDR3 region: CATSRDRTAGGSYTF. The CDR3 DNA is TGTGCCACCAGCAGAGACCGGACAGCCGGGGGAAGCTACACCTTC. The chain has TRBV15 and TRBJ1-2; perhaps TRBD1 as D (6 bases). With 0 bases removed from V and 9 bases from J, the gap between germline ends came to 17 bases. Per germline, CDR1 LNHNV and CDR2 YYDKDF (reference sequence). The CDR3 covers 15 residues. The full variable domain, with the rest looked up from reference TRBV15 and TRBJ1-2, is DAMVIQNPRYQVTQFGKPVTLSCSQTLNHNVMYWYQQKSSQAPKLLFHYYDKDFNNEADTPDNFQSRRPNTSFCFLDIRSPGLGDTAMYLCATSRDRTAGGSYTFGSGTRLTVV.

As regards this clonotype: This may arise from a read error, as a much more abundant clone is one base away. The V gene is TRBV10-3, the J gene TRBJ2-7; D may be TRBD2 (6 bases). Germline CDR1 ENHRY, CDR2 SYGVKD. This CDR3 region has 15 residues. Trimming stripped 3 bases from V and 2 bases from J, with 14 bases between. The CDR3 region has the DNA TGTGCCATCAGTGAATGGGGGGAGGAAACCTACGAGCAGTACTTC. It codes for CAISEWGEETYEQYF.

The chain joins TRBV7-6 to TRBJ2-1, with D possibly called TRBD1 or TRBD2 (5 bases each). The V and J ends lost 4 bases and 7 bases respectively, with 8 bases between them. CDR3 length: 12 amino acids. CDR1 SGHVS and CDR2 FNYEAQ come from the germline V gene. Here the CDR3 reads CASSWDLNEQFF. The DNA for the CDR3 is TGTGCCAGCAGCTGGGACCTTAATGAGCAGTTCTTC.

This clonotype came up many times. This chain uses TRBV19 with TRBJ2-5, with 8 bases that match TRBD2. V was clipped by 3 bases and J by 2 bases; unmatched bases: 8. The CDR3 totals 16 residues. Germline CDR1 and CDR2: LNHDA and SQIVND (reference sequence). CDR3 DNA sequence: TGTGCCAGTAGTATTTTGGTCGGGGGGGAACAAGAGACCCAGTACTTC. This sequence encodes CASSILVGGEQETQYF.

Ten or more counts support this clonotype. V usage is TRBV6-1 and J usage is TRBJ1-2; 10 bases map to TRBD1. The ends lost 3 bases at V and 9 bases at J; junction bases unmatched: 4. This CDR3 has 13 amino acids. Germline CDR1 MNHNS, CDR2 SASEGT. The CDR3, as DNA: TGTGCCAGCAGTGAGGGACAGGGGATCAGCTACACCTTC. It encodes CASSEGQGISYTF.

Concerning this clonotype itself: Just one base apart from a much larger clone, this may be a read error. This rearrangement joins TRBV12-3 or TRBV12-4 to TRBJ2-5; a weak D match, TRBD2 (6 bases). V was clipped by 6 bases and J by 12 bases, with 23 bases between them. This CDR3 is 14 amino acids long. CDR3 sequence reads: CASSLEGLSFREYF. The CDR3 DNA is TGTGCCAGCAGCCTGGAGGGCCTCAGTTTTCGGGAGTACTTC.

This clonotype was counted between two and nine times. The chain recombines TRBV2 with TRBJ2-3; the D gene is possibly TRBD1 (5 bases). Germline values: CDR1 SNHLY, CDR2 FYNNEI. Trimming shortened V by 7 bases and J by 1 base, and 9 bases separated the two germline ends. CDR3 length: 13 amino acids. CDR3 protein: CASMGRGTDTQYF. CDR3 nucleotide sequence: TGTGCCAGCATGGGGCGTGGCACAGATACGCAGTATTTT. Looking up the rest from reference TRBV2 and TRBJ2-3 gives the full variable domain: EPEVTQTPSHQVTQMGQEVILRCVPISNHLYFYWYRQILGQKVEFLVSFYNNEISEKSEIFDDQFSVERPDGSNFTLKIRSTKLEDSAMYFCASMGRGTDTQYFGPGTRLTVL.

This clonotype was detected only a few times. This rearrangement joins TRBV2 to TRBJ2-7, with TRBD1 identical over 8 bases. The CDR3 length is 15 residues. Germline V CDR1 and CDR2: SNHLY, FYNNEI. With V trimmed by 5 bases and J by 4 bases, 10 bases remained unmatched. CDR3 loop: CASSPEGQVGYEQYF. The DNA of the CDR3 is TGTGCCAGCAGTCCCGAGGGACAGGTTGGATACGAGCAGTACTTC. Combining the CDR3 with reference TRBV2 and TRBJ2-7 gives the whole variable domain EPEVTQTPSHQVTQMGQEVILRCVPISNHLYFYWYRQILGQKVEFLVSFYNNEISEKSEIFDDQFSVERPDGSNFTLKIRSTKLEDSAMYFCASSPEGQVGYEQYFGPGTRLTVT.

This clonotype was detected many times. The rearrangement links TRBV2 to TRBJ2-5; 12 bases are a match to TRBD1. V lost 4 bases, J lost 5 bases, and 5 bases stayed unmatched. The CDR3 has 15 residues. Germline loops: CDR1 SNHLY, CDR2 FYNNEI. CDR3 sequence reads: CASSGGTGGGETQYF. The DNA of the CDR3 is TGTGCCAGCAGTGGGGGGACAGGGGGCGGTGAGACCCAGTACTTC.

This clonotype was observed at least ten times. The chain combines TRBV4-1 with TRBJ2-3; D gene uncertain. This CDR3 has 15 amino acids. With 4 bases removed from V and 0 bases from J, the gap between germline ends came to 11 bases. The germline V gene encodes CDR1 MGHRA and CDR2 YSYEKL. The CDR3 loop is CASSLLSESTDTQYF. CDR3 coding DNA: TGCGCCAGCAGCCTCCTATCGGAAAGCACAGATACGCAGTATTTT.

The chain uses TRBV2 and TRBJ2-7; a weak D match, TRBD2 (6 bases). This CDR3 has 14 amino acids. Germline values: CDR1 SNHLY, CDR2 FYNNEI. V gave up 6 bases and J gave up 3 bases, with 15 bases separating them. The CDR3 sequence: CASRRSGLVYEQYF. For the CDR3, the DNA is TGTGCCAGCAGACGGTCGGGACTCGTCTACGAGCAGTACTTC.

Note on this clonotype: Being one base from a much bigger clone, this may be a read error. This chain uses TRBV5-6 with TRBJ1-1; D possibly corresponds to TRBD1 (6 bases). The CDR3 contains 16 residues. Trimming left V 4 bases short and J 9 bases short, with 25 bases between. Germline values: CDR1 SGHDT, CDR2 YYEEEE. CDR3 DNA sequence: TGTGCCAGCAGCCCCGGACAGTGGAAAACTTTGGTGCAAGCTTTCTTT. This translates into CASSPGQWKTLVQAFF.

This clonotype was picked up many times. V usage is TRBV27 and J usage is TRBJ1-6; 8 nucleotides line up with TRBD1. In germline, CDR1 is MNHEY, CDR2 SMNVEV (reference sequence). V shed 8 bases, J shed 10 bases, and the junction held 7 bases outside the gene matches. The CDR3 length is 13 residues. CDR3 in amino acids: CASRGQGRSPLHF. DNA of the CDR3: TGTGCCAGCCGAGGACAGGGTAGGTCACCCCTCCACTTT.

This clonotype was found many times. The chain uses TRBV9 and TRBJ2-3; 7 nucleotides line up with TRBD2. The ends lost 4 bases at V and 5 bases at J; junction bases unmatched: 10. Per the germline V gene, CDR1 is SGDLS and CDR2 is YYNGEE. The CDR3 is 15 residues long. CDR3 sequence reads: CASSRVGGDKDTQYF. The DNA for the CDR3 is TGTGCCAGCAGCCGGGTGGGGGGGGATAAAGATACGCAGTATTTT.

The chain recombines TRBV5-8 with TRBJ2-5; 12 bases match TRBD2. The CDR3 is 17 amino acids. Germline V gene data show CDR1 as SGHTS and CDR2 as YDEGEE. The V and J ends lost 2 bases and 2 bases, in that order; junction bases with no gene match: 7. The CDR3 DNA reads TGTGCCAGCAGCTTAGGACTAGCGGGGTCTCTACAAGAGACCCAGTACTTC. This sequence encodes CASSLGLAGSLQETQYF.

V and J are TRBV3-1 and TRBJ2-3, with D perhaps TRBD2 (6 bases). Germline CDR1 reads LGHDT; CDR2 reads YNNKEL (reference sequence). Trimming cost V 0 bases and J 1 base, with 17 bases left between them. The CDR3 extends over 18 amino acids. The CDR3 DNA reads TGTGCCAGCAGCCAAGAAGCGGGTGTGACCCGCGGCACAGATACGCAGTATTTT. Residues: CASSQEAGVTRGTDTQYF.

This clonotype was detected a few times. V usage is TRBV24-1 and J usage is TRBJ1-5, with D possibly TRBD1 on 6 matching bases. V was cut by 3 bases and J by 3 bases, with 14 bases left in between. Germline CDR1 reads KGHDR; CDR2 reads SFDVKD. This CDR3 is 16 amino acids long. The CDR3 DNA reads as TGTGCCACCAGTGATACTCCAGGGGCCCACAATCAGCCCCAGCATTTT. It specifies CATSDTPGAHNQPQHF.

The rearrangement joins TRBV2 to TRBJ2-3, with a tentative D call TRBD2 (7 bases). The germline V gene has CDR1 SNHLY and CDR2 FYNNEI. Trimming shortened V by 7 bases and J by 5 bases, and 16 bases separated the two germline ends. CDR3 length equals 14 residues. The CDR3 protein is CASILGGAGDTQYF. In nucleotides, the CDR3 is TGTGCCAGCATATTGGGGGGGGCCGGAGATACGCAGTATTTT.